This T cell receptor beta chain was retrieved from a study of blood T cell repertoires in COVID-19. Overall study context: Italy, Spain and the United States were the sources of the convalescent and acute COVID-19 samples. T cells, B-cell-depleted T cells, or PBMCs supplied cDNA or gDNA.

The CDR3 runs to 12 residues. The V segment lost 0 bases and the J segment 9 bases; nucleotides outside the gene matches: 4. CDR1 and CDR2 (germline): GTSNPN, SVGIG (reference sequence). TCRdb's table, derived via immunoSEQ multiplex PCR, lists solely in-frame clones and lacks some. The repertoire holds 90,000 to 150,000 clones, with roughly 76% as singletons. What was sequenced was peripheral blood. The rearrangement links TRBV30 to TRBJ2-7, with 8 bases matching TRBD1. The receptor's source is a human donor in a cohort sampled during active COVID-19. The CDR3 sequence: CAWSVDRGRQYF. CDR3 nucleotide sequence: TGTGCCTGGAGTGTTGACAGGGGACGGCAGTACTTC.